This TCR beta chain was profiled in a study of shared clonotypes between healthy human individuals. The CDR3 is made up of 16 amino acids. The germline CDR1 and CDR2 sequences are SGHRS and YFSETQ. Trimming took 2 bases from V and 5 from J, leaving 16 bases between them. Generated by immunoSEQ multiplex PCR, the TCRdb table keeps only in-frame clones and is missing some. The table records about 600,000 clones, 97% of them present only once. The receptor comes from a woman between 25 and 40 years old in good health. Sequencing was done on a sample of naive CD4+ T cells sorted from blood. Stated subset: CD45RA+ positively selected. This chain links TRBV5-1 with TRBJ1-4; weak D call: TRBD1 (6 bases). The CDR3 coding sequence is TGCGCCAGCAGCTTCGGGGCGGGGGCGCAGAATGAAAAACTGTTTTTT. Translated, it gives CASSFGAGAQNEKLFF.